The next 15 T cell receptor beta chains were all read from a single sample in a study of T cell changes during pregnancy in multiple sclerosis. Using immunoSEQ multiplex PCR, the repertoire was profiled, and TCRdb retains in-frame clones only, with some absent. The table has under 50,000 clones, approximately 90% seen once; the top ten hold about 0.57%. The input for sequencing was CD4+ T cells from peripheral blood mononuclear cells, taken before pregnancy. These receptors were obtained from a female donor with multiple sclerosis, enrolled in a pregnancy study.

The gene calls are TRBV29-1 and TRBJ1-4; no clear D gene. V dropped 7 bases and J dropped 15 bases, with 15 bases sitting between them. Germline V gives CDR1 SQVTM, CDR2 ANQGSEA. This CDR3 has 10 amino acids. The DNA for the CDR3 is TGCAGCGCCTCCAGTGGTACGTTGTTTTTT. Protein: CSASSGTLFF.

V gene TRBV5-1 combines with J gene TRBJ2-7; 7 bases are shared with TRBD2. With V trimmed by 5 bases and J by 0 bases, 11 bases remained unmatched. The germline gives CDR1 SGHRS, CDR2 YFSETQ. The CDR3 runs 16 residues. CDR3 coding DNA: TGCGCCAGCAGACCCAACCCCAGCGGGGACTCCTACGAGCAGTACTTC. Amino acids: CASRPNPSGDSYEQYF.

This chain joins TRBV6-5 and TRBJ1-2; possible D gene TRBD1, 5 bases. This CDR3 spans 14 amino acids. The ends were cut back, 1 base at V and 5 bases at J, with 11 bases in the middle. The germline CDR1 and CDR2 sequences are MNHEY and SVGAGI. The CDR3 here is CASSYLSGRYGYTF. CDR3 coding DNA: TGTGCCAGCAGTTACTTATCAGGGAGGTATGGCTACACCTTC.

This clone was detected once. V gene TRBV6-1 combines with J gene TRBJ1-4; D gene uncertain. Germline lookup yields CDR1 MNHNS and CDR2 SASEGT. The V gene lost 4 bases and the J gene lost 8 bases, with 14 bases spanning the gap. The CDR3 extends over 14 amino acids. The CDR3, as DNA: TGTGCCAGCAGTGTTCACAGTACGGGGGAAAAACTGTTTTTT. Protein product: CASSVHSTGEKLFF.

Regarding this clone: The identical CDR3 is also encoded by other nucleotide sequences in the sample. The chain is built from TRBV5-1 and TRBJ2-1; 7 bases match TRBD1. Germline assignment: CDR1 SGHRS and CDR2 YFSETQ. Germline trimming cut 2 bases from V and 5 bases from J; bases unmatched to any gene: 4. This CDR3 region has 14 residues. In DNA form, the CDR3 reads TGCGCCAGCAGCTTACAAACAGGGGACAATGAGCAGTTCTTC. This sequence encodes CASSLQTGDNEQFF.

The chain is built from TRBV11-3 and TRBJ2-3; D might be TRBD1 (6 bases). Germline loops: CDR1 SGHNT, CDR2 YENEEA. The CDR3 contains 15 residues. Trimming removed 1 base at V and 4 bases at J, with 12 bases between. The CDR3 DNA reads TGTGCCAGCAGCTTAGGTCAGGCAGGGGCAGATACGCAGTATTTT. It codes for CASSLGQAGADTQYF.

The gene calls are TRBV7-9 and TRBJ2-2; 8 nucleotides match TRBD1. In germline, CDR1 is SEHNR, CDR2 FQNEAQ (reference sequence). The CDR3 has 15 amino acids. V gave up 4 bases and J gave up 4 bases; unmatched junction bases: 5. The CDR3 is CASSSGQGGTGELFF. The CDR3 nucleotides are TGTGCCAGCAGCTCCGGACAGGGTGGCACCGGGGAGCTGTTTTTT. Full variable domain (rest looked up from reference TRBV7-9 and TRBJ2-2): DTGVSQNPRHKITKRGQNVTFRCDPISEHNRLYWYRQTLGQGPEFLTYFQNEAQLEKSRLLSDRFSAERPKGSFSTLEIQRTEQGDSAMYLCASSSGQGGTGELFFGEGSRLTVL.

The DNA of the CDR3 is TGCGCCAGCAGCATTCGGGACAGGATTTACGAGCAGTACTTC. This translates into CASSIRDRIYEQYF. The chain has TRBV5-1 and TRBJ2-7; 8 positions match TRBD1. Per the germline V gene, CDR1 is SGHRS and CDR2 is YFSETQ. Losses at the gene ends were 4 bases for V and 4 bases for J; bases not matched to a gene: 7. The length of the CDR3 is 14 residues.

The rearrangement joins TRBV28 to TRBJ2-2, with 10 bases fitting TRBD2. Germline lookup yields CDR1 MDHEN and CDR2 SYDVKM. V was pared by 2 bases and J by 4 bases, with 10 bases of the junction left unmatched. The CDR3 is 18 amino acids. The CDR3, as DNA: TGTGCCAGCAGTTTAAGAAGGGATAGCGGGGGGAGCACCGGGGAGCTGTTTTTT. Amino acids: CASSLRRDSGGSTGELFF.

CDR3 amino acids: CASTRDSYQPQHF. Written as DNA, the CDR3 is TGTGCCAGCACCCGGGACAGTTATCAGCCCCAGCATTTT. The chain uses TRBV6-5 and TRBJ1-5; 7 bases match TRBD1. V shed 7 bases and J 5 bases; nucleotides not matched to a gene: 5. Germline CDR1 is MNHEY and CDR2 is SVGAGI. The CDR3 sequence is 13 residues long.

This chain links TRBV30 with TRBJ2-5, with D possibly matching TRBD1 (6 bases). The V gene lost 2 bases and the J gene lost 4 bases, with 14 bases spanning the gap. This CDR3 region has 14 residues. Germline V lookup: CDR1 GTSNPN, CDR2 SVGIG (reference sequence). Here the CDR3 reads CAWSTGQHTETQYF. CDR3 DNA sequence: TGTGCCTGGAGTACGGGACAACACACAGAGACCCAGTACTTC.

The rearrangement joins TRBV5-6 to TRBJ2-1; D remains unclear. CDR3 length: 14 amino acids. The ends were cut back, 0 bases at V and 7 bases at J, with 11 bases in the middle. The V gene's germline CDR1 is SGHDT and CDR2 YYEEEE. The CDR3 bases are TGTGCCAGCAGCTTGGAGGCCAGGTCGAATGAGCAGTTCTTC. Its translation: CASSLEARSNEQFF.

This clone was seen only a few times. The gene calls are TRBV5-1 and TRBJ1-1, with no clear D. In germline, CDR1 is SGHRS, CDR2 YFSETQ. This CDR3 spans 12 amino acids. Trimming took 7 bases from V and 3 from J, leaving 10 bases between them. The CDR3 region has the DNA TGCGCCAGCCGGGAGGTCGACACTGAAGCTTTCTTT. It yields the protein CASREVDTEAFF.

The chain uses TRBV20-1 and TRBJ1-5; unclear D gene. V lost 6 bases, J lost 9 bases, and 9 bases lay in between. The CDR3 runs 10 residues. Germline values: CDR1 DFQATT, CDR2 SNEGSKA (reference sequence). The CDR3 loop is CSARLGPQHF. CDR3 bases: TGCAGTGCGAGGCTGGGGCCCCAGCATTTT.

This chain uses TRBV28 with TRBJ1-1; D gene ambiguous. Trimming left V 6 bases short and J 4 bases short, with 12 bases between. CDR1 and CDR2 from the germline V gene are MDHEN and SYDVKM. This CDR3 contains 13 residues. DNA of the CDR3: TGTGCCAGCAGCGACGGGGTCGTCACTGAAGCTTTCTTT. This translates into CASSDGVVTEAFF.